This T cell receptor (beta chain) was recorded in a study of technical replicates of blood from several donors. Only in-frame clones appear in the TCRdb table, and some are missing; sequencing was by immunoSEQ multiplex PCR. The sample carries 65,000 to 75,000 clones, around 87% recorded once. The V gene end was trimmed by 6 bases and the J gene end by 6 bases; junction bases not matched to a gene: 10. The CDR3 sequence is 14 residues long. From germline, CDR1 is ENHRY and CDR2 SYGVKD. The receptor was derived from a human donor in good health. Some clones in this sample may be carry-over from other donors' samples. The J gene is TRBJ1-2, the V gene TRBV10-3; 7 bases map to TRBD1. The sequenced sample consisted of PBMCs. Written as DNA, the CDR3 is TGTGCCATCAGCCAGGGACAGTTTCGTGATGGCTACACCTTC. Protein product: CAISQGQFRDGYTF.